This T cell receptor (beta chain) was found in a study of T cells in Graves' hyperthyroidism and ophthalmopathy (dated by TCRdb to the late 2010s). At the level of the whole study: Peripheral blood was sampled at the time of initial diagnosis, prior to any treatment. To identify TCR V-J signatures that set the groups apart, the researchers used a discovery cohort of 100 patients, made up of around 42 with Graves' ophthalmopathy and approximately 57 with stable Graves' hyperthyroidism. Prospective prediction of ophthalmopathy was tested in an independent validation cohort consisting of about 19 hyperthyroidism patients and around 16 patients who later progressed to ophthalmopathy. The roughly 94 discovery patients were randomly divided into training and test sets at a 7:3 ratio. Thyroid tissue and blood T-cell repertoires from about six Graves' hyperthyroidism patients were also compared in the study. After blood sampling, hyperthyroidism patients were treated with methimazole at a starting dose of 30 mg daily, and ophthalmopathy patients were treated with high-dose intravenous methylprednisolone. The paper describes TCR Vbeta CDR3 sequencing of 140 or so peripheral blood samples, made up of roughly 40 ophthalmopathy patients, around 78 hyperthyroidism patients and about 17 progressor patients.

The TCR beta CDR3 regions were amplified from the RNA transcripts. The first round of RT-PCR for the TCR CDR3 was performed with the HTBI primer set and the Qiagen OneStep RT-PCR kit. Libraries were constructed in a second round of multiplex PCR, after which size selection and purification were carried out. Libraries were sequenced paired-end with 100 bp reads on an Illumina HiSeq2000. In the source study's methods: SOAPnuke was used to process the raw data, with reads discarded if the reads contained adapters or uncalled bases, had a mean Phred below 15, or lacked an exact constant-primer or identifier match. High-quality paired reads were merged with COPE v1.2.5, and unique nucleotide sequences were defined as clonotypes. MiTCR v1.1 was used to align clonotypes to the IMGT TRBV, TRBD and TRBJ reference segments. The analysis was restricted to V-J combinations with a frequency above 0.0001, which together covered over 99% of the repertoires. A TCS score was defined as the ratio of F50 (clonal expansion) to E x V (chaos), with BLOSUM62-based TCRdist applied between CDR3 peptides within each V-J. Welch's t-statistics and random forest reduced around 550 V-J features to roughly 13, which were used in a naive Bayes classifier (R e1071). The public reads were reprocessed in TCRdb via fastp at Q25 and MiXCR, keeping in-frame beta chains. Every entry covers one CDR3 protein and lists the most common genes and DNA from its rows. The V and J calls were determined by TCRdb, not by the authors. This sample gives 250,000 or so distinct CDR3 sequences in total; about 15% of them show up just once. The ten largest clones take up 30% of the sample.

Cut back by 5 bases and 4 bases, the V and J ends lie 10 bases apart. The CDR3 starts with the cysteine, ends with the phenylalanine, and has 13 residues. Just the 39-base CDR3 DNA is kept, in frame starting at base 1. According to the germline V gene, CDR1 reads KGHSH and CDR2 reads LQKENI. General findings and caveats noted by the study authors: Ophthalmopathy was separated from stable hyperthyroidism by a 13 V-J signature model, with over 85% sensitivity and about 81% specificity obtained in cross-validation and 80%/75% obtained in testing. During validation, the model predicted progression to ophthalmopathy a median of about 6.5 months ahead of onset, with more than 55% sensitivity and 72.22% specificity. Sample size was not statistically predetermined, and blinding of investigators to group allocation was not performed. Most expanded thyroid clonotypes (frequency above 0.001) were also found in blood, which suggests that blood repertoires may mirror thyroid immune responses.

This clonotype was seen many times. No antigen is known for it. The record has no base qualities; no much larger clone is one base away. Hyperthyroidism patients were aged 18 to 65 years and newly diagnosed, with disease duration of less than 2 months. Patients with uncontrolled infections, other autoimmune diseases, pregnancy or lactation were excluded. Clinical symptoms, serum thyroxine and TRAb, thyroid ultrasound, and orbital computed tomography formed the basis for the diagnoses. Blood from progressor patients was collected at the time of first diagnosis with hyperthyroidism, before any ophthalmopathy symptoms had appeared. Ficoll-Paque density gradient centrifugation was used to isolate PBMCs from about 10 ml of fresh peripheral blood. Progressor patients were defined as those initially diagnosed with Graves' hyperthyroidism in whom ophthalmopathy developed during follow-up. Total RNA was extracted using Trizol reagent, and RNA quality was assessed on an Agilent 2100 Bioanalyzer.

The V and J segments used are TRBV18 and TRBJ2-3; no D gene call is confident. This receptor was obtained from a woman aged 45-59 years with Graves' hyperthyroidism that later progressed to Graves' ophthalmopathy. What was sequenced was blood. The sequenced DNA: TGTGCCAGCTCATCATACGGGTCAGATACGCAGTATTTT. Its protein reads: CASSSYGSDTQYF.